This T cell receptor beta chain was retrieved from a study of blood T cell repertoires in COVID-19. About the study: From T cells, B-cell-depleted T cells, or PBMCs came the material, which was cDNA or gDNA.

In the source study's methods: Quantification of nucleated cells was approximated via reference gene primer amplification. This table comes from immunoSEQ multiplex PCR, and its TCRdb copy is limited to in-frame clones, with some not included. D and trimming were read from the DNA, whereas the V and J calls and clone size are those reported in that table. Among about 240,000 clones listed, around four fifths were seen once. V was pared by 8 bases and J by 8 bases, with 15 bases between. Germline V lookup: CDR1 SNHLY, CDR2 FYNNEI. This CDR3 spans 12 amino acids. The rearrangement links TRBV2 to TRBJ1-1; D gene unclear. The source is a man aged 25-40 years who had recovered from COVID-19. Sequenced input: peripheral blood. This CDR3 is CASGIRWEEAFF. The CDR3 bases are TGTGCCAGCGGTATCAGGTGGGAGGAAGCTTTCTTT.